The rows below give T cell receptor beta chains drawn from one sample of a study of T-cell reconstitution after alpha-beta-depleted transplantation in children. TCRdb re-called the PCR reads through MiXCR, storing one row per CDR3 protein. Here the sample spans approximately 83,000 distinct CDR3 sequences, more than 10% being singletons. The material sequenced was PBMCs from the stem cell graft donor, taken from the stem cell graft. These receptors originate from a human donor who donated a stem cell graft to a child with inherited bone marrow failure. Both conserved end residues are part of each CDR3. Each record gives: clone size, J gene, V gene, D gene, CDR3 protein, CDR3 DNA. A D gene is named only where the DNA matches it firmly. Clone sizes are given selectively: once, few, many, or a class where the clone is expanded.

size: many
J: TRBJ2-7
V: TRBV5-6
D: NA
CDR3: CASSFGLGDNEQYF
DNA: TGTGCCAGCAGCTTCGGCCTAGGGGACAACGAGCAGTACTTC

size: NA
J: TRBJ2-1
V: TRBV7-8
D: NA
CDR3: CASSPLRGQGAIDEQFF
DNA: TGTGCCAGCAGCCCCCTAAGAGGGCAAGGGGCGATTGATGAGCAGTTCTTC

size: many
J: TRBJ2-7
V: TRBV3-1
D: TRBD2
CDR3: CASSQAGGDEQYF
DNA: TGTGCCAGCAGCCAAGCTGGGGGGGACGAGCAGTACTTC

size: many
J: TRBJ1-5
V: TRBV28
D: NA
CDR3: CASSLGSRNQPQHF
DNA: TGTGCCAGCAGTTTAGGCAGCCGAAATCAGCCCCAGCATTTT

size: once
J: TRBJ2-5
V: TRBV5-6
D: TRBD2
CDR3: CASSLTSGGAGGETQYF
DNA: TGTGCCAGCAGCTTGACTAGCGGGGGGGCGGGAGGAGAGACCCAGTACTTC

size: NA
J: TRBJ1-1
V: TRBV2
D: NA
CDR3: CASSDRNTEAFF
DNA: TGTGCCAGCAGCGACAGGAACACTGAAGCTTTCTTT

size: many
J: TRBJ2-3
V: TRBV28
D: TRBD2
CDR3: CASRATSGGRADTQYF
DNA: TGTGCCAGCAGGGCAACTAGCGGGGGGCGAGCAGATACTCAGTATTTT

size: many
J: TRBJ2-1
V: TRBV4-3
D: NA
CDR3: CASSPPGSPSNEHFF
DNA: TGCGCCAGCAGCCCTCCCGGGAGTCCGTCCAATGAGCATTTCTTC

size: many
J: TRBJ2-5
V: TRBV5-6
D: TRBD2
CDR3: CASSLMSGGYQETQYF
DNA: TGTGCCAGCAGCTTGATGAGCGGGGGCTACCAAGAGACCCAGTACTTC

size: NA
J: TRBJ2-1
V: TRBV29-1
D: TRBD2
CDR3: CSVEGGARAVTYNEQFF
DNA: TGCAGCGTTGAGGGAGGGGCAAGGGCGGTGACCTACAATGAGCAGTTCTTC

size: many
J: TRBJ1-1
V: TRBV5-1
D: NA
CDR3: CASSLGLAENTEAFF
DNA: TGCGCCAGCAGCTTGGGGTTGGCAGAGAACACTGAAGCTTTCTTT

size: few
J: TRBJ1-5
V: TRBV12-3/TRBV12-4
D: NA
CDR3: CASRRQVWQPQHF
DNA: TGTGCCAGCAGGAGACAGGTTTGGCAGCCCCAGCATTTT

size: many
J: TRBJ1-4
V: TRBV29-1
D: NA
CDR3: CSVGQFNEKLFF
DNA: TGCAGCGTTGGACAGTTTAATGAAAAACTGTTTTTT

size: many
J: TRBJ2-7
V: TRBV6-5
D: TRBD2
CDR3: CASSYSGLGYEQYF
DNA: TGTGCCAGCAGTTACTCGGGACTAGGCTACGAGCAGTACTTC

size: few
J: TRBJ2-7
V: TRBV24-1
D: TRBD1
CDR3: CATSGSRDSSSYEQYF
DNA: TGTGCCACCAGTGGGAGCCGGGACAGCAGCTCCTACGAGCAGTACTTC

size: many
J: TRBJ1-4
V: TRBV18
D: NA
CDR3: CASSTDSPGPEKLFF
DNA: TGTGCCAGCTCAACAGACTCCCCGGGCCCCGAAAAACTGTTTTTT

size: many
J: TRBJ1-5
V: TRBV7-2
D: TRBD1
CDR3: CASSSGQVAGQPQHF
DNA: TGTGCCAGCAGCTCCGGACAGGTTGCTGGTCAGCCCCAGCATTTT

size: NA
J: TRBJ2-5
V: TRBV4-3
D: NA
CDR3: CASSQDRAEEETQYF
DNA: TGCGCCAGCAGCCAAGATCGGGCAGAAGAAGAGACCCAGTACTTC

size: many
J: TRBJ1-2
V: TRBV10-3
D: NA
CDR3: CAISADGAYYGYTF
DNA: TGTGCCATCAGTGCGGACGGAGCTTACTATGGCTACACCTTC

size: many
J: TRBJ2-3
V: TRBV20-1
D: NA
CDR3: CSAIRDGRTDTQYF
DNA: TGCAGTGCCATACGGGACGGCCGCACAGATACGCAGTATTTT

size: many
J: TRBJ2-5
V: TRBV10-3
D: NA
CDR3: CAISDGPVGKETQYF
DNA: TGTGCCATCAGTGATGGGCCAGTCGGGAAAGAGACCCAGTACTTC

size: many
J: TRBJ2-3
V: TRBV7-2
D: TRBD2
CDR3: CASSLPPGLAQYF
DNA: TGTGCCAGCAGCTTACCCCCGGGACTAGCGCAGTATTTT

size: many
J: TRBJ2-5
V: TRBV5-1
D: TRBD1
CDR3: CASSGTAQETQYF
DNA: TGCGCCAGCAGCGGGACAGCCCAAGAGACCCAGTACTTC

size: NA
J: TRBJ2-5
V: TRBV18
D: TRBD1
CDR3: CASSPPTGLGTQYF
DNA: TGTGCCAGCTCACCACCGACAGGGCTGGGGACCCAGTACTTC

size: many
J: TRBJ2-2
V: TRBV15
D: NA
CDR3: CATSTGPWTGELFF
DNA: TGTGCCACCAGTACAGGACCTTGGACCGGGGAGCTGTTTTTT

size: many
J: TRBJ2-3
V: TRBV4-3
D: NA
CDR3: CASSRYRERDTQYF
DNA: TGCGCCAGCAGCCGCTACAGGGAGAGAGATACGCAGTATTTT

size: many
J: TRBJ2-1
V: TRBV9
D: TRBD2
CDR3: CASSVGAGGPHNEQFF
DNA: TGTGCCAGCAGCGTAGGAGCGGGAGGGCCCCACAATGAGCAGTTCTTC

size: NA
J: TRBJ1-4
V: TRBV6-5
D: NA
CDR3: CASSSGPLNWGEKLFF
DNA: TGTGCCAGCAGTTCGGGACCCCTGAACTGGGGTGAAAAACTGTTTTTT

size: many
J: TRBJ2-7
V: TRBV28
D: NA
CDR3: CASRGVGDEQYF
DNA: TGTGCCAGCAGGGGGGTTGGGGACGAGCAGTACTTC

size: many
J: TRBJ1-6
V: TRBV5-1
D: NA
CDR3: CASSLMDSYNSPLHF
DNA: TGCGCCAGCAGCCTTATGGACAGTTATAATTCACCCCTCCACTTT

size: many
J: TRBJ2-7
V: TRBV7-2
D: TRBD2
CDR3: CASSPWTSGTYEQYF
DNA: TGTGCCAGCAGCCCCTGGACTAGCGGCACCTACGAGCAGTACTTC

size: many
J: TRBJ1-1
V: TRBV14
D: NA
CDR3: CASSPRDTRLEAFF
DNA: TGTGCCAGCAGCCCTAGGGACACTCGGCTAGAAGCTTTCTTT

size: NA
J: TRBJ2-7
V: TRBV7-8
D: TRBD2
CDR3: CASSLGMGGYEQYF
DNA: TGTGCCAGCAGCTTAGGAATGGGAGGGTACGAGCAGTACTTC

size: many
J: TRBJ2-1
V: TRBV11-2
D: NA
CDR3: CASSLGGFYNEQFF
DNA: TGTGCCAGCAGCTTAGGCGGGTTCTACAATGAGCAGTTCTTC

size: few
J: TRBJ2-2
V: TRBV2
D: NA
CDR3: CASSGMGELFF
DNA: TGTGCCAGCAGTGGGATGGGGGAGCTGTTTTTT

size: many
J: TRBJ1-1
V: TRBV5-1
D: NA
CDR3: CASSLRSENTEAFF
DNA: TGCGCCAGCAGCTTAAGATCAGAGAACACTGAAGCTTTCTTT

size: many
J: TRBJ1-1
V: TRBV5-1
D: TRBD1
CDR3: CASSSGQGVTEAFF
DNA: TGCGCCAGCAGCTCCGGACAGGGGGTCACTGAAGCTTTCTTT

size: many
J: TRBJ2-3
V: TRBV5-1
D: NA
CDR3: CAISLYVFGGTDTQYF
DNA: TGCGCCATCAGCTTGTATGTATTCGGCGGCACAGATACGCAGTATTTT

size: few
J: TRBJ2-7
V: TRBV20-1
D: NA
CDR3: CSARVSLEQYF
DNA: TGCAGTGCTAGAGTTTCCCTGGAGCAGTACTTC

size: many
J: TRBJ1-1
V: TRBV5-1
D: NA
CDR3: CASSLGVQGYTEAFF
DNA: TGCGCCAGCAGCTTGGGGGTCCAGGGGTACACTGAAGCTTTCTTT

size: many
J: TRBJ1-3
V: TRBV7-9
D: NA
CDR3: CAGSSTRQVLSGNTIYF
DNA: TGTGCCGGCTCCTCAACGCGACAGGTACTCTCTGGAAACACCATATATTTT

size: many
J: TRBJ2-1
V: TRBV7-9
D: NA
CDR3: CASSHFLGPSTFF
DNA: TGTGCCAGCAGCCATTTTCTGGGCCCCTCGACGTTCTTC

size: many
J: TRBJ1-1
V: TRBV5-1
D: NA
CDR3: CASSLEGRVAFF
DNA: TGCGCCAGCAGCTTGGAGGGGCGGGTGGCTTTCTTT

size: NA
J: TRBJ1-5
V: TRBV30
D: TRBD1
CDR3: CAWSPKAKGARNQPQHF
DNA: TGTGCCTGGAGTCCAAAAGCCAAGGGGGCGAGAAATCAGCCCCAGCATTTT

size: NA
J: TRBJ1-1
V: TRBV20-1
D: NA
CDR3: CSVPDGNTEAFF
DNA: TGCAGTGTCCCGGACGGTAACACTGAAGCTTTCTTT

size: many
J: TRBJ2-7
V: TRBV4-1
D: NA
CDR3: CASSQGITGRQYF
DNA: TGCGCCAGCAGCCAAGGGATTACCGGTCGGCAGTACTTC

size: many
J: TRBJ1-1
V: TRBV20-1
D: NA
CDR3: CSAGVLGDTEAFF
DNA: TGCAGTGCTGGGGTTTTGGGGGACACTGAAGCTTTCTTT

size: few
J: TRBJ2-2
V: TRBV6-5
D: NA
CDR3: CASSYSVAEASRGELFF
DNA: TGTGCCAGCAGTTACTCCGTGGCGGAGGCCTCGAGAGGGGAGCTGTTTTTT

size: NA
J: TRBJ2-3
V: TRBV5-1
D: NA
CDR3: CASSRLGRNADTQYF
DNA: TGCGCCAGCAGCAGATTGGGCCGGAACGCAGATACGCAGTATTTT

size: many
J: TRBJ1-1
V: TRBV6-5
D: NA
CDR3: CASSYSGRNTEAFF
DNA: TGTGCCAGCAGTTACTCGGGACGGAACACTGAAGCTTTCTTT

size: many
J: TRBJ2-3
V: TRBV3-1
D: NA
CDR3: CASSQQPRQDTQYF
DNA: TGTGCCAGCAGCCAACAGCCCCGCCAAGATACGCAGTATTTT

size: many
J: TRBJ2-1
V: TRBV7-9
D: NA
CDR3: CASSLQLGLGRHNEQFF
DNA: TGTGCCAGCAGCTTACAGCTGGGTCTTGGGCGGCACAATGAGCAGTTCTTC

size: once
J: TRBJ2-1
V: TRBV7-3
D: NA
CDR3: CASSLQSEVLGPYNEQFF
DNA: TGTGCCAGCAGCCTTCAATCGGAGGTATTAGGGCCCTACAATGAGCAGTTCTTC